This T cell receptor beta chain appears in the sequencing data of a study of cytomegalovirus exposure and HLA in healthy donors. Overall study results and limits: For most TCR sequences rarity was the rule, although some public TCRs occurred in many donors. Because they were indistinguishable, some V segments, including TRBV6-2 and TRBV6-3, were excluded. Listed as cytomegalovirus-associated were 150 to 200 TCR beta chains.

A remark on this clone: Its antigen is currently unknown.

V was clipped by 2 bases and J by 3 bases; unmatched bases: 7. The CDR3 is 16 amino acids. CDR1 and CDR2 from the germline V gene are MNHEY and SMNVEV (reference sequence). 13 Jbeta primers and 60 Vbeta primers were used for the PCR. Authors' data handling: Around 9.9 million shared chains were among the about 80 million unique TCR beta chains that a later analysis counted. The method was immunoSEQ multiplex PCR; TCRdb's version includes in-frame clones alone and lacks a portion of them. D and trimming come from the DNA, and the V and J calls and clone size come from that table. The repertoire holds some 150,000 clones, with 65% to 80% as singletons.

The sample consisted of PBMCs. J is TRBJ2-7 and V is TRBV27; 10 bases match TRBD2. This TCR was recovered from a male donor in good health and CMV-seronegative. CDR3 DNA: TGTGCCAGCAGTTTACCCCCCGGGACTAGCGACTACGAGCAGTACTTC. Translation gives CASSLPPGTSDYEQYF.